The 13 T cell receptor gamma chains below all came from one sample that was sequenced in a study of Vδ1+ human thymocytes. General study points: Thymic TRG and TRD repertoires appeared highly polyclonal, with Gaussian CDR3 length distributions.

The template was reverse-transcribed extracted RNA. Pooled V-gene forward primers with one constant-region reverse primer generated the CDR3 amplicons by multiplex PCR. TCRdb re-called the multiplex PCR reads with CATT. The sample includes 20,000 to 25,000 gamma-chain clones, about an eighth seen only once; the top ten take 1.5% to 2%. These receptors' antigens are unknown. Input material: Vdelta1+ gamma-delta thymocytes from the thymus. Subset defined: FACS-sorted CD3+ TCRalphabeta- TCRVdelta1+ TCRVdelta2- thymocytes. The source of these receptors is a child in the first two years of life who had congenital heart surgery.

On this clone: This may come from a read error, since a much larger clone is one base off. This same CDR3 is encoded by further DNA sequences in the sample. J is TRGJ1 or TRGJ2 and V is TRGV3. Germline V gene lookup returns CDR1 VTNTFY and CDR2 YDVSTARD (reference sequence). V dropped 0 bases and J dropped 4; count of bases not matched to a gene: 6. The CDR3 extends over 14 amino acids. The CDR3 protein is CATWDRPGYYKKLF. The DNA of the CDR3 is TGTGCCACCTGGGACAGGCCCGGCTATTATAAGAAACTCTTT.

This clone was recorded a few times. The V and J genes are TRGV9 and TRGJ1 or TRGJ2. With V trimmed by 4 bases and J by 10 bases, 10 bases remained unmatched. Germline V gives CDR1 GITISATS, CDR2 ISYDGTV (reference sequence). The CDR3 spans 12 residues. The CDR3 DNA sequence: TGTGCCTTGTGGGAAAGAGGGCCCAAGAAACTCTTT. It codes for CALWERGPKKLF.

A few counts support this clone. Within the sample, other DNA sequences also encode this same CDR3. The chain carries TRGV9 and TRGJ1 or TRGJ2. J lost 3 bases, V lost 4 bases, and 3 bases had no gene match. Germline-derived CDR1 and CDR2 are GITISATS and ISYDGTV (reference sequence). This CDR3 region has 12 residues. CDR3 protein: CALWDRYYKKLF. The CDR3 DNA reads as TGTGCCTTGTGGGATCGTTATTATAAGAAACTCTTT.

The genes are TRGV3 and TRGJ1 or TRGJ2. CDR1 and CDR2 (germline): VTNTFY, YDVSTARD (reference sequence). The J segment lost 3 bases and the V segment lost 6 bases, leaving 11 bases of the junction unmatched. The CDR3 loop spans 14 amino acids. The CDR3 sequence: CATWPLGFYYKKLF. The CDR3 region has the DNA TGTGCCACCTGGCCACTAGGGTTTTATTATAAGAAACTCTTT.

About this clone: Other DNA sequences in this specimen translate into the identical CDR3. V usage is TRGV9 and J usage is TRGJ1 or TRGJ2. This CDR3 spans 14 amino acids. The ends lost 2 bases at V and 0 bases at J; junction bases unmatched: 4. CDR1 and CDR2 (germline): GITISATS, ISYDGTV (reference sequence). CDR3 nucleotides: TGTGCCTTGTGGGAGGCTGAGAATTATTATAAGAAACTCTTT. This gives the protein CALWEAENYYKKLF.

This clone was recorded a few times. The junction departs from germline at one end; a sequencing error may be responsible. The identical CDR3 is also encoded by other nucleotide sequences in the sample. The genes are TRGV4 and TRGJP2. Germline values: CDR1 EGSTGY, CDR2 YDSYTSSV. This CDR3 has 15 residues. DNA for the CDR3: TGTGCCACCTGGAATGGGCCCATTAGTGATTGGATCAAGACGTTT. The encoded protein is CATWNGPISDWIKTF.

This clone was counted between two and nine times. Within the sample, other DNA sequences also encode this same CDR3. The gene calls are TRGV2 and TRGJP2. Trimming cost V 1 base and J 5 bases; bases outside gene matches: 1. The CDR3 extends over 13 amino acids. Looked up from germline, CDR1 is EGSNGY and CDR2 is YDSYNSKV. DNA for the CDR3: TGTGCCACCTGGGACGGCAGTGATTGGATCAAGACGTTT. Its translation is CATWDGSDWIKTF.

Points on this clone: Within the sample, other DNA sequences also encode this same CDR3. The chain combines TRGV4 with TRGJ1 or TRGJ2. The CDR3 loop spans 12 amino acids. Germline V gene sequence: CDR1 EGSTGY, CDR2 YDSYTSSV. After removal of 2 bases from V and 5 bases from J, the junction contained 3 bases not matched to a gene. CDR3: CATWDENYKKLF. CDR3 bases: TGTGCCACCTGGGATGAGAATTATAAGAAACTCTTT.

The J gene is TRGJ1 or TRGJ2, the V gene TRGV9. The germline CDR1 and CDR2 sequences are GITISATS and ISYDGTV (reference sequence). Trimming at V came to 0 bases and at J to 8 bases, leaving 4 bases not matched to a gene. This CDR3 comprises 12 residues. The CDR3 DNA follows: TGTGCCTTGTGGGAGGTGACGGATAAGAAACTCTTT. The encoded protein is CALWEVTDKKLF.

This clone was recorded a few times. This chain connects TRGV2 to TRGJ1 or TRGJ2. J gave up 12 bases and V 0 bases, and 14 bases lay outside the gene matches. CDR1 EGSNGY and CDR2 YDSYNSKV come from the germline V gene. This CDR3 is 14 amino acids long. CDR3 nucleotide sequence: TGTGCCACCTGGGACGGGCTTCCAGCAAAGCGGAAACTCTTT. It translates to CATWDGLPAKRKLF.

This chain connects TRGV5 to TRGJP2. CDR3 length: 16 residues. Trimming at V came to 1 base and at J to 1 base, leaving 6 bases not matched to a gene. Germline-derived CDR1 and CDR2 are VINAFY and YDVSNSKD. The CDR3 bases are TGTGCCACCTGGGACAGACCCATTAGTAGTGATTGGATCAAGACGTTT. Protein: CATWDRPISSDWIKTF.

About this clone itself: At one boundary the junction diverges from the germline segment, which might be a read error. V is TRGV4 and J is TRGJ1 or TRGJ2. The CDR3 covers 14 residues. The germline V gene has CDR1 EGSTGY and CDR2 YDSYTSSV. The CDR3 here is CASWDGVNYYKKLF. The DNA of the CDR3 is TGTGCCTCCTGGGATGGGGTAAATTATTATAAGAAACTCTTT.

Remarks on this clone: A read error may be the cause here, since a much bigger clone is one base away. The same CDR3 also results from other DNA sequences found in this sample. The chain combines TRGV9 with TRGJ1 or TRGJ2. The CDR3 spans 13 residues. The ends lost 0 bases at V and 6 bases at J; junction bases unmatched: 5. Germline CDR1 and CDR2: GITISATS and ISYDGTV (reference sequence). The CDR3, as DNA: TGTGCCTTGTGGGAGGTGCTTTTTTATAAGAAACTCTTT. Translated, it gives CALWEVLFYKKLF.